This TCR beta chain appears in the sequencing data of a study of radiation and T cells in renal cell carcinoma. Study-level points and caveats: In blood, top tumor clones expanded by 2 weeks, shrinking by 4.

Specified time point: baseline pretreatment blood. Indicated treatment: 15 Gy SBRT to primary tumor, nephrectomy 4 weeks later. A word on this clone: Its antigen is as yet unknown.

The CDR3 extends over 13 amino acids. The germline V gene encodes CDR1 SGHTA and CDR2 FQGNSA. The V and J ends lost 2 bases and 3 bases respectively, with 8 bases between them. Sequencing used immunoSEQ multiplex PCR; TCRdb keeps in-frame clones, though not all of them. The table shows 150,000 or so clones, with about 87% occurring only once. This sequence was found in a woman between 65 and 79 years old with renal cell carcinoma. The starting material was blood, obtained from a patient whose treatment included radiotherapy and nephrectomy. J is TRBJ2-7 and V is TRBV7-2; D possibly corresponds to TRBD1 (6 bases). CDR3: CASSLTDSYEQYF. CDR3 bases: TGTGCCAGCAGCTTAACGGACAGCTACGAGCAGTACTTC.